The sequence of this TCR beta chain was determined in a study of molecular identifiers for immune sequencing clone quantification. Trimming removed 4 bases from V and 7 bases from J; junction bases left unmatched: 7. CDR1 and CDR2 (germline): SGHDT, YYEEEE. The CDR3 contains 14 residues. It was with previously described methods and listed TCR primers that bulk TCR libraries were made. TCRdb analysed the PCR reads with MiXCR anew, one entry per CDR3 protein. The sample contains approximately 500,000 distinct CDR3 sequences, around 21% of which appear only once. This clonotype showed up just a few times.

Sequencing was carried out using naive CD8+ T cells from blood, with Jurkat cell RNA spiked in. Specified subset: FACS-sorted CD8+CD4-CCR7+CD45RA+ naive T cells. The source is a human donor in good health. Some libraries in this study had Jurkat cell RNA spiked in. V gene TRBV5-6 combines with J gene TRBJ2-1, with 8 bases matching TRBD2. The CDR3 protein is CASSGSGSGNEQFF. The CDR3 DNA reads TGTGCCAGCAGCGGAAGCGGGAGTGGTAATGAGCAGTTCTTC.